This is a list of T cell receptor beta chains from one sample in a study of shared clonotypes between healthy human individuals. Method: immunoSEQ multiplex PCR; TCRdb's copy keeps in-frame clones and lacks some. The sample lists roughly 2,000,000 clones, 80% to 95% occurring once. The source material was naive CD8+ T cells from PBMCs. These receptors all come from a man between 18 and 35 years old in good health. Some clones in this sample may be carry-over from other donors' samples. Both conserved end residues are part of each CDR3. The order of the fields is clone size, V gene, D gene, J gene, CDR3 DNA, CDR3 protein. The D gene is left open where the match is weak. Not every row has a clone size; where given, it reads once, few, many or a size class.

size: -; V: TRBV7-8; D: -; J: TRBJ2-7; DNA: TGTGCCAGCAGCCTCGGGAGAGCCTACGAGCAGTACTTC; CDR3: CASSLGRAYEQYF
size: -; V: TRBV27; D: -; J: TRBJ2-7; DNA: TGTGCCAGCAGTTTAGGGGCAGGGGATCCCTACGAGCAGTACTTC; CDR3: CASSLGAGDPYEQYF
size: -; V: TRBV6-1; D: -; J: TRBJ2-1; DNA: TGTGCCACCACAAAGGATAGGGGTTCCTACAATGAGCAGTTCTTC; CDR3: CATTKDRGSYNEQFF
size: -; V: TRBV6-5; D: -; J: TRBJ2-5; DNA: TGTGCCAGCAGTTCTAGGGCGGGACAGCAAGAGACCCAGTACTTC; CDR3: CASSSRAGQQETQYF
size: -; V: TRBV29-1; D: TRBD2; J: TRBJ2-1; DNA: TGCAGCGTAGCCGGGACTAGCGAGAGAAGGGAGCAGTTCTTC; CDR3: CSVAGTSERREQFF
size: -; V: TRBV6-6; D: TRBD1; J: TRBJ1-2; DNA: TGTGCCAGCAGGCCGCCGGGACAGGGAGTCTATGGCTACACCTTC; CDR3: CASRPPGQGVYGYTF
size: -; V: TRBV4-1; D: -; J: TRBJ2-5; DNA: TGCGCCAGCAGCCAAGTCGGGCCAGAGGAGACCCAGTACTTC; CDR3: CASSQVGPEETQYF
size: -; V: TRBV14; D: TRBD1; J: TRBJ2-6; DNA: TGTGCCAGCAGCCACTTTGACAACAGGGGACCCTCTGGGGCCAACGTCCTGACTTTC; CDR3: CASSHFDNRGPSGANVLTF
size: once; V: TRBV27; D: -; J: TRBJ1-3; DNA: TGTGCCAGCAGTTGGGGACGTAGCTCTGGAAACACCATATATTTT; CDR3: CASSWGRSSGNTIYF
size: -; V: TRBV7-9; D: -; J: TRBJ2-1; DNA: TGTGCCAGCAGCTCCCGGACGGACAGCCCCTTACAGGATGAGCAGTTCTTC; CDR3: CASSSRTDSPLQDEQFF
size: -; V: TRBV27; D: TRBD1; J: TRBJ2-1; DNA: TGTGCCAGCAGTTTACAAATACAGGGGGTCACCGGTGAGCAGTTCTTC; CDR3: CASSLQIQGVTGEQFF
size: -; V: TRBV6-1; D: TRBD1; J: TRBJ2-7; DNA: TGTGCCAGTCAGACAGGGGTCAAGTCCTACGAGCAGTACTTC; CDR3: CASQTGVKSYEQYF
size: -; V: TRBV28; D: -; J: TRBJ1-5; DNA: TGTGCCAGCAGTCCTCAGGGTATGGCGGGTCAGCCCCAGCATTTT; CDR3: CASSPQGMAGQPQHF
size: -; V: TRBV5-5; D: -; J: TRBJ2-7; DNA: TGTGCCAGCAGCTTACGGGGCGGGGAAAACTTCTACGAGCAGTACTTC; CDR3: CASSLRGGENFYEQYF
size: -; V: TRBV29-1; D: -; J: TRBJ2-6; DNA: TGCAGCGTGAGGTGGCTGTACTCTGGGGCCAACGTCCTGACTTTC; CDR3: CSVRWLYSGANVLTF
size: -; V: TRBV6-6; D: -; J: TRBJ2-1; DNA: TGTGCCAGCAGTTCCTGGGCGGGAATCTCCAATGAGCAGTTCTTC; CDR3: CASSSWAGISNEQFF
size: -; V: TRBV19; D: -; J: TRBJ2-7; DNA: TGTGCCAGTAGTATAGGGGGCAGGGCCGAGCAGTACTTC; CDR3: CASSIGGRAEQYF
size: -; V: TRBV27; D: TRBD1; J: TRBJ1-4; DNA: TGTGCCAGCAGTATTCAGGGGGCGCAGGAAAAACTGTTTTTT; CDR3: CASSIQGAQEKLFF